The rows below give T cell receptor beta chains drawn from one sample of a study of beta chain features in type 1 diabetes. Clones were read by immunoSEQ multiplex PCR, and TCRdb kept only the in-frame ones, dropping some. The sample has about 900,000 clones, about 17% seen once; the top ten hold 0.02% to 0.03%. Sequencing was carried out using naive CD4+ T cells from blood. The receptors stem from a woman aged 18-35 years in good health. CDR3s include the opening cysteine and the closing phenylalanine or tryptophan. A D gene is named only where the DNA matches it firmly. Clone sizes are given selectively: once, few, many, or a class where the clone is expanded.

TRBD1	17	few	TRBJ1-5	TRBV7-8	TGTGCCAGCAGCCCCCTTTCCGTCCGGGACAGAAATCAGCCCCAGCATTTT	CASSPLSVRDRNQPQHF
NA	13	NA	TRBJ1-5	TRBV19	TGTGCCAGTAGTAATCAGGTTGTTCAGCCCCAGCATTTT	CASSNQVVQPQHF
NA	14	few	TRBJ1-2	TRBV7-9	TGTGCCAGCATTACGATGGACAGTCACTATGGCTACACCTTC	CASITMDSHYGYTF
NA	10	few	TRBJ1-2	TRBV20-1	TGCAGTGCACGCGGACCTGGCTACACCTTC	CSARGPGYTF
NA	13	few	TRBJ2-1	TRBV6-1	TGTGCCAGCAGCCGTGTCAAGTACAATGAGCAGTTCTTC	CASSRVKYNEQFF
NA	13	few	TRBJ2-7	TRBV7-2	TGTGCCAGCAGCTTACCGAGTTTCTACGAGCAGTACTTC	CASSLPSFYEQYF
TRBD2	14	few	TRBJ2-5	TRBV28	TGTGCCAGCAGTCCCGGGAGGGACCAAGAGACCCAGTACTTC	CASSPGRDQETQYF
NA	16	NA	TRBJ1-4	TRBV28	TGTGCCAGCAAACTCACAGGTTTACCCACTAATGAAAAACTGTTTTTT	CASKLTGLPTNEKLFF
NA	12	few	TRBJ1-1	TRBV5-4	TGTGCCAGCAGCTTGGGGGTCGGTGAAGCTTTCTTT	CASSLGVGEAFF
TRBD2	17	NA	TRBJ2-1	TRBV4-1	TGCGCCAGCAGCCAAGATCTGGGCGGGAGGGCCCACAATGAGCAGTTCTTC	CASSQDLGGRAHNEQFF
NA	15	few	TRBJ1-5	TRBV5-1	TGCGCCAGCAGCTTGGCCGGATATAGCAATCAGCCCCAGCATTTT	CASSLAGYSNQPQHF
NA	13	NA	TRBJ2-1	TRBV27	TGTGCCAGCAGTTTTGCTGTGAACAATGAGCAGTTCTTC	CASSFAVNNEQFF
TRBD2	18	NA	TRBJ2-7	TRBV27	TGTGCCAGCAGTTCTGAACTCCCCTCACTAGCGGCAACCTACGAGCAGTACTTC	CASSSELPSLAATYEQYF
NA	13	NA	TRBJ2-2	TRBV10-3	TGTGCCAGCGAGGACGGAATTACCGGGGAGCTGTTTTTT	CASEDGITGELFF
NA	14	NA	TRBJ2-4	TRBV28	TGTGCCAGCAGTCCTCCTACAGCCAAAAACATTCAGTACTTC	CASSPPTAKNIQYF
TRBD1	15	few	TRBJ1-2	TRBV28	TGTGCCAGCATTAAGCAGACAGGGGCGACAGGACGCTACACCTTC	CASIKQTGATGRYTF
NA	14	few	TRBJ1-1	TRBV14	TGTGCCAGCAGCCGAGCTTGGGGGAACACTGAAGCTTTCTTT	CASSRAWGNTEAFF
NA	18	NA	TRBJ2-7	TRBV14	TGTGCCAGCAGCCAAGATGAAAACCTCATCGCGGGAAGATACGAGCAGTACTTC	CASSQDENLIAGRYEQYF
TRBD2	14	NA	TRBJ2-4	TRBV2	TGTGCCAGCGGCTGGCGGGAGTGGGAGAACATTCAGTACTTC	CASGWREWENIQYF
NA	13	few	TRBJ2-2	TRBV7-9	TGTGCCAGCAGCTTAGACTCCACCGGGGAGCTGTTTTTT	CASSLDSTGELFF
NA	10	few	TRBJ2-7	TRBV11-2	TGTGCCAGCAGTTCCTACGAGCAGTACTTC	CASSSYEQYF
TRBD1	15	NA	TRBJ2-1	TRBV25-1	TGTGCCAGCAGTGCTCGGACAGGGGGTTTGAATGAGCAGTTCTTC	CASSARTGGLNEQFF
NA	17	NA	TRBJ2-6	TRBV7-2	TGTGCCAGCAGCCCCAGGGTTAGCCTCTCTGGGGCCAACGTCCTGACTTTC	CASSPRVSLSGANVLTF
TRBD2	15	NA	TRBJ2-7	TRBV5-6	TGTGCCAGCAGCCGCGGACTAGCGGTGGCCTACGAGCAGTACTTC	CASSRGLAVAYEQYF
NA	13	NA	TRBJ1-4	TRBV7-9	TGTGCCAGCAGCCGAGTAGTTAGTGAAAAACTGTTTTTT	CASSRVVSEKLFF
TRBD2	15	NA	TRBJ2-1	TRBV5-1	TGCGCCAGCAGCTTGGGTGGCAGCGGGGCGGGAGAGCAGTTCTTC	CASSLGGSGAGEQFF
NA	16	few	TRBJ2-1	TRBV7-2	TGTGCCAGCAGCTTAGGTTTTTCCCCCTCCTACAATGAGCAGTTCTTC	CASSLGFSPSYNEQFF
NA	12	NA	TRBJ2-3	TRBV18	TGTGCCAGCTCACCGGGCGAAGATACGCAGTATTTT	CASSPGEDTQYF
NA	13	NA	TRBJ2-3	TRBV10-3	TGTGCCATCAGTCATCCAGGGACAGATACGCAGTATTTT	CAISHPGTDTQYF
NA	14	NA	TRBJ2-1	TRBV10-3	TGTGCCATCAGTGAGTCGGGGGCCTACAATGAGCAGTTCTTC	CAISESGAYNEQFF
NA	16	NA	TRBJ2-1	TRBV18	TGTGCCAGCTCACCACCTCACCCCCGCCTCTACAATGAGCAGTTCTTC	CASSPPHPRLYNEQFF
NA	15	NA	TRBJ2-3	TRBV7-2	TGTGCCAGCAGCTTAGCAGGGGGGCATGGAGATACGCAGTATTTT	CASSLAGGHGDTQYF
TRBD1	13	NA	TRBJ2-4	TRBV6-5	TGTGCCAGCAGGAAGGACAGGGTAAACATTCAGTACTTC	CASRKDRVNIQYF
NA	13	few	TRBJ1-3	TRBV5-6	TGTGCCAGCAGCTTGTTTCCGGGAAACACCATATATTTT	CASSLFPGNTIYF
TRBD1	16	NA	TRBJ2-1	TRBV9	TGTGCCAGCAGCAATCGACAGGGACAATCCTACAATGAGCAGTTCTTC	CASSNRQGQSYNEQFF
NA	13	few	TRBJ2-7	TRBV11-2	TGTGCCAGCAGCCTAAACCTCGGGTACGAGCAGTACTTC	CASSLNLGYEQYF
NA	16	NA	TRBJ2-7	TRBV5-1	TGCGCCAGCGGATTCGGGCACCCGGTCCAATCCTACGAGCAGTACTTC	CASGFGHPVQSYEQYF
TRBD2	15	NA	TRBJ2-2	TRBV5-1	TGCGCCAGCAGCATAGGACTAGTCGATCCCGGGGAGCTGTTTTTT	CASSIGLVDPGELFF
NA	14	NA	TRBJ2-7	TRBV5-1	TGCGCCAGCAGCTTGCTAGGAACCTCCTACGAGCAGTACTTC	CASSLLGTSYEQYF
TRBD2	15	few	TRBJ2-5	TRBV28	TGTGCCAGCAGTACATGGACTAGCGGGAGAGAGACCCAGTACTTC	CASSTWTSGRETQYF
NA	14	few	TRBJ2-1	TRBV19	TGTGCCAGTAGTAGCATCGGGGCGGAGACTGAGCAGTTCTTC	CASSSIGAETEQFF
TRBD1	14	NA	TRBJ1-4	TRBV6-6	TGTGCCAGCAGTTACCCGGGACAGAATGAAAAACTGTTTTTT	CASSYPGQNEKLFF
NA	13	NA	TRBJ2-7	TRBV18	TGTGCCAGCTCACACCGGGACTTATACGAGCAGTACTTC	CASSHRDLYEQYF
NA	15	few	TRBJ2-1	TRBV4-2	TGTGCCAGCAGCCCCAGGGTAGCCTCCTACAATGAGCAGTTCTTC	CASSPRVASYNEQFF
NA	15	NA	TRBJ1-4	TRBV19	TGTGCCAGTAGTGCCGGGCAGGCCGCGGCTGAAAAACTGTTTTTT	CASSAGQAAAEKLFF
NA	13	few	TRBJ2-7	TRBV28	TGTGCCAGCAGCACTAACTTTAATTACGAGCAGTACTTC	CASSTNFNYEQYF
TRBD1	16	NA	TRBJ2-3	TRBV7-2	TGTGCCAGCAGCAAGATTCCGGGACAGGGTATCGATACGCAGTATTTT	CASSKIPGQGIDTQYF
NA	14	NA	TRBJ1-2	TRBV7-9	TGTGCCAGCAGCTTGGGTGTCGGGAACTATGGCTACACCTTC	CASSLGVGNYGYTF
NA	13	NA	TRBJ2-2	TRBV6-6	TGTGCCAGCAGTGCGTGGGACACCGGGGAGCTGTTTTTT	CASSAWDTGELFF
NA	14	NA	TRBJ2-7	TRBV6-1	TGTGCCAGCAGTCTTTCGGGACTCCGCTCCGCACAGTACTTC	CASSLSGLRSAQYF
TRBD1	15	NA	TRBJ2-7	TRBV27	TGTGCCAGCTGGGAAGCAGGGACAGGGCACTACGAGCAGTACTTC	CASWEAGTGHYEQYF
NA	15	NA	TRBJ2-1	TRBV14	TGTGCCAGCAGCCAAGCCGGGAGTCCCTACAATGAGCAGTTCTTC	CASSQAGSPYNEQFF
TRBD1	16	NA	TRBJ1-2	TRBV18	TGTGCCAGCTCACCACCGGGACAGGGGAATCACTATGGCTACACCTTC	CASSPPGQGNHYGYTF
NA	17	NA	TRBJ1-5	TRBV4-2	TGTGCCAGCAGCCAGCGCCAGGGGTCCATGAGAAATCAGCCCCAGCATTTT	CASSQRQGSMRNQPQHF
NA	15	NA	TRBJ2-6	TRBV6-5	TGTGCCAGCAGTTATTGGAGCTCTGGGGCCAACGTCCTGACTTTC	CASSYWSSGANVLTF